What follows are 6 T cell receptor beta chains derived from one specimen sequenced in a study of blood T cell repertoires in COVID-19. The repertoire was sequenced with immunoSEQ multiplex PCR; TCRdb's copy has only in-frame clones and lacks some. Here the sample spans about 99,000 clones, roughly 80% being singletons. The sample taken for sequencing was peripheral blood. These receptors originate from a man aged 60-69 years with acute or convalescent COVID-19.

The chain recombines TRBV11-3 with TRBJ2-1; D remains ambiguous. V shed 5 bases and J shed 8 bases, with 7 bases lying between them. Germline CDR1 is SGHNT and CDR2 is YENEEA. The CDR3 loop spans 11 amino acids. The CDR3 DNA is TGTGCCAGCAGCCTCGGTTATGAGCAGTTCTTC. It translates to CASSLGYEQFF. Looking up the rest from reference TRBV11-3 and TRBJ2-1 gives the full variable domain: EAGVVQSPRYKIIEKKQPVAFWCNPISGHNTLYWYLQNLGQGPELLIRYENEEAVDDSQLPKDRFSAERLKGVDSTLKIQPAELGDSAVYLCASSLGYEQFFGPGTRLTVL.

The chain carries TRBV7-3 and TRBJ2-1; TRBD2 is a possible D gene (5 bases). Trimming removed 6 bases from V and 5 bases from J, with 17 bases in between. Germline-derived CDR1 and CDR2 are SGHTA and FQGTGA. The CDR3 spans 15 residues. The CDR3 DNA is TGTGCCAGCAGTGTAGGGTCTAGCCCCAACAATGAGCAGTTCTTC. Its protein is CASSVGSSPNNEQFF.

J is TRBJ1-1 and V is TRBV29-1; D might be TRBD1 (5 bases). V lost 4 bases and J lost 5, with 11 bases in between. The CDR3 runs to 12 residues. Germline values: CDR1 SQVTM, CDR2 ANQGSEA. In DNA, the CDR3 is TGCAGCGTTGGCCCCCAGGGAACTGAAGCTTTCTTT. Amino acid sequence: CSVGPQGTEAFF.

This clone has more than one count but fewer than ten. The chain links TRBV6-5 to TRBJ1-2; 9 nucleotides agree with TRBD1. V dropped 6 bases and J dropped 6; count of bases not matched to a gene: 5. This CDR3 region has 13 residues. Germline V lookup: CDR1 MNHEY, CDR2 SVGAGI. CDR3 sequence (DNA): TGTGCCAGCAGGGGGACAGGGTGGAATGGCTACACCTTC. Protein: CASRGTGWNGYTF.

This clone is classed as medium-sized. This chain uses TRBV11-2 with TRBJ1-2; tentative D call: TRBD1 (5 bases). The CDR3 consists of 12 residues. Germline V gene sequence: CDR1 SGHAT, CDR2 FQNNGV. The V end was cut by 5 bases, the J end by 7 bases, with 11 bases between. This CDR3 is CASSRGGGGYTF. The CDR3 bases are TGTGCCAGCAGCCGGGGCGGGGGTGGCTACACCTTC. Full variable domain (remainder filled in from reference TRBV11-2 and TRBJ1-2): EAGVAQSPRYKIIEKRQSVAFWCNPISGHATLYWYQQILGQGPKLLIQFQNNGVVDDSQLPKDRFSAERLKGVDSTLKIQPAKLEDSAVYLCASSRGGGGYTFGSGTRLTVV.

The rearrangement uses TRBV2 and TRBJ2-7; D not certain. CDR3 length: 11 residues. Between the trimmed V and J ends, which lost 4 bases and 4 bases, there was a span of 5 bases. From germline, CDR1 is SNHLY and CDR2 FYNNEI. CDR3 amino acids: CASSVAYEQYF. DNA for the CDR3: TGTGCCAGCAGTGTTGCGTACGAGCAGTACTTC.